This entry features one T cell receptor (beta chain) sequence. Germline V gives CDR1 MNHEY, CDR2 SVGAGI. The V gene end was trimmed by 6 bases and the J gene end by 0 bases; junction bases not matched to a gene: 5. The CDR3 is 14 amino acids. These data originate in a study of blood T cell repertoires in COVID-19. For the study at large: Spain, Italy and the United States supplied samples that represented acute and convalescent COVID-19.

Source study methods: Counts of nucleated cells, estimated from reference gene primer amplification, were obtained. TCRdb keeps only in-frame clones here, not all; method: immunoSEQ multiplex PCR. The D gene and trimming were derived from the DNA, and the V and J assignments and clone size from that table. The table shows about 210,000 clones, with around 80% occurring only once. The genes are TRBV6-5 and TRBJ2-7, with TRBD1 identical over 7 bases. Sequenced sample: PBMCs or T cells enriched from blood (not recorded which). The origin of this receptor is a man aged 30-40 years with acute COVID-19. CDR3 in DNA: TGTGCCAGCAGGACAGGGCTGAGCTCCTACGAGCAGTACTTC. Translating gives CASRTGLSSYEQYF.